Sequencing of this TCR beta chain was carried out in a study of CD4+ T cells in melanoma. Study-level results: A reported correlation linked neoantigen-specific CD4+ T cells to CD8+, macrophage and B cell function.

Profiling relied on immunoSEQ multiplex PCR, and the TCRdb table lists in-frame clones only, not all of them. Here the sample spans around 100,000 clones, around 92% being singletons. A word on this clone: What it binds is unknown.

The V and J ends lost 6 bases and 3 bases, in that order; junction bases with no gene match: 5. CDR3 length equals 16 residues. Germline V gene lookup returns CDR1 SNHLY and CDR2 FYNNEI. This TCR came from a human donor with melanoma. The sequenced sample was peripheral blood. This chain uses TRBV2 with TRBJ2-2; TRBD2 agrees at 12 bases. In DNA form, the CDR3 reads TGTGCCAGCAGCCGTGGGACTAGCGGGTACACCGGGGAGCTGTTTTTT. Amino acids: CASSRGTSGYTGELFF.